This is a list of T cell receptor beta chains from one sample in a study of T-cell memory formation after mild COVID-19. TCRdb reprocessed the 5' RACE reads with MiXCR, giving one entry per CDR3 protein. The data show approximately 190,000 distinct CDR3 sequences, around 16% seen once. The specimen was PBMCs or a T cell subset sorted from them (not recorded which). The origin of the receptors is an adult woman who had mild COVID-19 (a few samples of this study predate the infection). Cell type and time point are not known. CDR3s include the opening cysteine and the closing phenylalanine or tryptophan. D genes are given only for firm matches. Clone size is given for some rows only: seen once, a few or many times, or a class if the clone is expanded.

j_call clone_size v_call cdr3_length d_call cdr3_aa cdr3_nt
TRBJ2-1 few TRBV7-9 13 NA CASSLEASLEQFF TGTGCCAGCAGCTTAGAAGCGTCCCTGGAGCAGTTCTTC
TRBJ1-6 few TRBV12-3/TRBV12-4 13 NA CASSPRVNSPLHF TGTGCCAGCAGTCCGAGGGTGAATTCACCCCTCCACTTT
TRBJ2-1 many TRBV12-3/TRBV12-4 17 TRBD2 CASSRPLQSGRSNEQFF TGTGCCAGCAGTCGTCCACTCCAGAGCGGGAGAAGCAATGAGCAGTTCTTC
TRBJ1-3 few TRBV7-2 14 NA CASSSGSSGNTIYF TGTGCCAGCAGCTCCGGGAGCTCTGGAAACACCATATATTTT
TRBJ1-2 NA TRBV7-3 15 TRBD1 CASSLMGQENYGYTF TGTGCCAGCAGCTTAATGGGACAGGAAAACTATGGCTACACCTTC
TRBJ2-2 few TRBV4-1 16 NA CASSHPRGANTGELFF TGCGCCAGCAGCCACCCTCGGGGGGCCAACACCGGGGAGCTGTTTTTT
TRBJ1-6 few TRBV4-1 15 TRBD1 CASSRDRVGNSPLHF TGCGCCAGCAGCCGAGACAGGGTAGGGAATTCACCCCTCCACTTT
TRBJ2-6 NA TRBV28 21 TRBD2 CASSLDDREAGLTSGANVLTF TGTGCCAGCAGTCTTGATGACCGGGAGGCAGGATTGACTTCTGGGGCCAACGTCCTGACTTTC
TRBJ2-3 few TRBV6-5 16 TRBD2 CASSQTSGRITDTQYF TGTGCCAGCAGCCAGACTAGCGGGAGGATCACAGATACGCAGTATTTT
TRBJ2-2 few TRBV28 15 NA CASSPGLSISGELFF TGTGCCAGCAGTCCGGGACTCTCGATATCAGGGGAGCTGTTTTTT
TRBJ2-1 NA TRBV11-3 15 TRBD2 CASSRGAGGHNEQFF TGTGCCAGCAGCAGAGGAGCGGGAGGCCACAATGAGCAGTTCTTC
TRBJ2-7 few TRBV20-1 13 TRBD2 CSARGLALHRQYF TGCAGTGCTAGGGGACTAGCCCTTCACCGACAGTACTTC
TRBJ2-5 NA TRBV20-1 15 TRBD2 CSASSREGLGETQYF TGCAGTGCTTCCTCGCGGGAGGGCCTAGGAGAGACCCAGTACTTC
TRBJ2-3 NA TRBV11-2 14 NA CASSLARQANTQYF TGTGCCAGCAGCTTAGCCCGACAGGCGAATACGCAGTATTTT
TRBJ2-7 few TRBV5-1 14 NA CASSSNRDRYEQYF TGCGCCAGCAGCTCCAACAGGGATCGCTACGAGCAGTACTTC
TRBJ2-3 many TRBV10-3 14 TRBD1 CAISPRDRADTQYF TGTGCCATCAGCCCTCGGGACAGGGCGGATACGCAGTATTTT
TRBJ2-5 few TRBV4-1 14 NA CASSQTGLQETQYF TGCGCCAGCAGCCAAACGGGACTTCAAGAGACCCAGTACTTC
TRBJ2-3 NA TRBV5-1 15 NA CASSLDVGAIDTQYF TGCGCCAGCAGCTTGGATGTGGGGGCCATAGATACGCAGTATTTT